What follows describes a single TCR beta chain. These data come from a study of blood T cell repertoires in COVID-19. Study-wide background: Collection of acute and convalescent COVID-19 samples took place in the United States, Italy and Spain. The cDNA or gDNA used as material had been derived from T cells, B-cell-depleted T cells, or PBMCs.

In the authors' methods: Estimation of nucleated cell counts was performed using reference gene primer amplification. Produced via immunoSEQ multiplex PCR; TCRdb's table is partial and in-frame only. V and J calls and clone size follow that table, whereas D and trimming were derived from the DNA. The sample yields 110,000 to 150,000 clones, around 88% seen once. The receptor was derived from a woman aged 55-69 years with acute or convalescent COVID-19. Sequencing was performed on peripheral blood.

CDR3 bases: TGTGCCAGCAGCCAAGATCAGGGGGACAGCGCTAATTCACCCCTCCACTTT. Protein sequence: CASSQDQGDSANSPLHF. The V call is TRBV3-1 (or the pseudogene TRBV3-2), the J call TRBJ1-6, with TRBD1 matching 7 bases. V was pared by 0 bases and J by 6 bases, with 8 bases of the junction left unmatched. Germline V lookup: CDR1 LGHDT, CDR2 YNNKEL (reference sequence). The CDR3 has 17 amino acids.